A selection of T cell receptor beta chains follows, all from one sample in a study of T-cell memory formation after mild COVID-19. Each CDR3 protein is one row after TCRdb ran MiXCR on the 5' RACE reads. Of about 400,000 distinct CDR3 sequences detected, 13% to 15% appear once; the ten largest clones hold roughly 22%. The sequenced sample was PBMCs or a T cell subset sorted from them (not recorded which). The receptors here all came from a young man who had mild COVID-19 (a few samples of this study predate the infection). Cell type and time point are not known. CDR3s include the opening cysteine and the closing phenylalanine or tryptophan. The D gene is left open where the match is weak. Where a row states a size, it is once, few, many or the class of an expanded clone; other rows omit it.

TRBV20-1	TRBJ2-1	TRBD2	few	CSASPSGGSSSYNEQFF	TGCAGTGCTAGCCCTAGCGGGGGGTCCAGCTCCTACAATGAGCAGTTCTTC
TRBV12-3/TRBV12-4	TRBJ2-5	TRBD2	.	CASSLVLAGSLETQYF	TGTGCCAGCAGTTTAGTTCTAGCGGGGTCCCTGGAGACCCAGTACTTC
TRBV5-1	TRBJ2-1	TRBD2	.	CASSLATSGGFEQFF	TGCGCCAGCAGCTTGGCGACTAGCGGGGGGTTTGAGCAGTTCTTC
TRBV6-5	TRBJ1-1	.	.	CASSRVGTEAFF	TGTGCCAGCAGTCGTGTGGGGACTGAAGCTTTCTTT
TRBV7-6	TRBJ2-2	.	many	CASSSGLLNTGELFF	TGTGCCAGCAGCTCCGGACTGTTAAACACCGGGGAGCTGTTTTTT
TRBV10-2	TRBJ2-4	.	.	CASSGGLSGVAKNIQYF	TGCGCCAGCAGTGGGGGTCTGTCCGGGGTAGCCAAAAACATTCAGTACTTC
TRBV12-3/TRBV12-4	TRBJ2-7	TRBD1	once	CASSTDRERYEQYF	TGTGCCAGCAGCACCGACAGGGAACGCTACGAGCAGTACTTC
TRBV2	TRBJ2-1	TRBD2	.	CASRGEGSYNEQFF	TGTGCCAGCCGGGGGGAGGGCTCCTACAATGAGCAGTTCTTC
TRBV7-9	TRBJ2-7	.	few	CASSLGGAAYEQYF	TGTGCCAGCAGCTTAGGGGGGGCCGCCTACGAGCAGTACTTC
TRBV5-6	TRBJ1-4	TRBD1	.	CASSLDRGLSNEKLFF	TGTGCCAGCAGCTTGGACAGGGGTCTAAGTAATGAAAAACTGTTTTTT
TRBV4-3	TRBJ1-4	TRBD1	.	CASSQGPGQANEKLFF	TGCGCCAGCAGCCAAGGACCAGGACAGGCTAATGAAAAACTGTTTTTT